These 28 T cell receptor beta chains originate from one sample sequenced in a study of blood T cell repertoires in COVID-19. Clones were sequenced by immunoSEQ multiplex PCR, and TCRdb holds only the in-frame ones, with some missing. The sample has around 270,000 clones, 80% to 85% seen once. The sequenced sample consisted of peripheral blood. These receptors were obtained from a person aged 65 to 85 with COVID-19, enrolled during active disease.

The chain joins TRBV7-9 to TRBJ1-5; no firm D call. Trimming removed 0 bases at V and 4 bases at J, with 4 bases between. The CDR3 spans 13 residues. Germline values: CDR1 SEHNR, CDR2 FQNEAQ (reference sequence). The CDR3 DNA is TGTGCCAGCAGCTTAGCAGCAAATCAGCCCCAGCATTTT. This translates into CASSLAANQPQHF.

The chain couples TRBV9 to TRBJ1-1; 7 bases map to TRBD1. V dropped 4 bases and J dropped 1; count of bases not matched to a gene: 7. The CDR3 is 15 amino acids. CDR1 SGDLS and CDR2 YYNGEE come from the germline V gene. The CDR3 loop reads CASSTAQGRNTEAFF. The CDR3 nucleotides read TGTGCCAGCAGCACCGCACAGGGGAGGAACACTGAAGCTTTCTTT.

This chain's CDR3 is CASSLVAQLRGNTIYF. The DNA of the CDR3 is TGTGCCAGCAGCTTAGTGGCACAACTGCGGGGAAACACCATATATTTT. V usage is TRBV7-2 and J usage is TRBJ1-3; D ambiguous. CDR1 and CDR2 from the germline V gene are SGHTA and FQGNSA. The CDR3 runs to 16 residues. Trimming pared 1 base from V and 4 bases from J, leaving 14 bases between.

The chain uses TRBV4-3 and TRBJ2-3, with D perhaps TRBD1 (5 bases). The V gene's germline CDR1 is LGHNA and CDR2 YSLEER. This CDR3 has 18 amino acids. Trimming took off 0 bases at V and 2 bases at J, with 18 bases between the two ends. The chain's CDR3 is CASSQDYLRGRLTDTQYF. In DNA, the CDR3 is TGCGCCAGCAGCCAAGATTATCTTAGGGGAAGACTCACAGATACGCAGTATTTT.

This sequence joins TRBV11-1 and TRBJ2-1; 7 nucleotides align to TRBD2. The length of the CDR3 is 16 residues. Germline V gene data show CDR1 as SGHAT and CDR2 as FQDESV (reference sequence). Trimming took 5 bases from V and 10 from J; bases not matched to a gene: 17. CDR3 nucleotide sequence: TGTGCCAGCAGCCAGCATGGCCGGCGGGGCGGGGGAGAGCAGTTCTTC. Translated, it gives CASSQHGRRGGGEQFF.

V usage is TRBV3-1 (or the pseudogene TRBV3-2) and J usage is TRBJ2-2; the match to TRBD1 covers 11 bases. There are 17 residues in the CDR3. V shed 5 bases and J 6 bases; nucleotides not matched to a gene: 11. The germline gives CDR1 LGHDT, CDR2 YNNKEL (reference sequence). The CDR3 region has the DNA TGTGCCAGCAGCGACCTTGGGGGACAGGGGGGTGCCGGGGAGCTGTTTTTT. Translation: CASSDLGGQGGAGELFF.

The chain employs TRBV20-1 and TRBJ2-5, with TRBD1 as a possible D gene (5 bases). V was pared by 7 bases and J by 5 bases, with 11 bases between. There are 11 residues in the CDR3. CDR1 is DFQATT and CDR2 is SNEGSKA in the germline V gene (reference sequence). CDR3 in DNA: TGCAGTGAGGGGAACGAGGAGACCCAGTACTTC. It yields the protein CSEGNEETQYF.

This chain links TRBV5-1 with TRBJ2-1; D is possibly TRBD2 (6 bases). There are 16 residues in the CDR3. Germline lookup yields CDR1 SGHRS and CDR2 YFSETQ. V was trimmed by 4 bases and J by 7 bases, leaving 21 bases between them. As DNA, the CDR3 is TGCGCCAGCAGCCTGACTAGTTTGAGGCGGCAGAATGAGCAGTTCTTC. This gives the protein CASSLTSLRRQNEQFF.

The J gene is TRBJ2-7, the V gene TRBV6-5; the match to TRBD1 covers 7 bases. Germline V gives CDR1 MNHEY, CDR2 SVGAGI. After removal of 5 bases from V and 3 bases from J, the junction contained 10 bases not matched to a gene. This CDR3 spans 15 amino acids. For the CDR3, the DNA is TGTGCCAGCAGTACCAACAGGGGCCCTTTCTACGAGCAGTACTTC. Translated: CASSTNRGPFYEQYF.

The chain links TRBV5-1 to TRBJ2-3; 8 bases are shared with TRBD2. Trimming cost V 4 bases and J 4 bases; bases outside gene matches: 5. Germline V gives CDR1 SGHRS, CDR2 YFSETQ. CDR3 length equals 14 residues. CDR3 DNA: TGCGCCAGCAGCAGCTCGGGGGGGCCAGATACGCAGTATTTT. This sequence encodes CASSSSGGPDTQYF.

This clone was counted between two and nine times. This chain connects TRBV20-1 to TRBJ2-5; D is perhaps TRBD2 (5 bases). Germline CDR1 DFQATT, CDR2 SNEGSKA (reference sequence). CDR3 length: 10 amino acids. Between the trimmed V and J ends, which lost 8 bases and 4 bases, there was a span of 8 bases. In DNA, the CDR3 is TGCAGTAGGACTGCAGAGACCCAGTACTTC. This translates into CSRTAETQYF.

This chain links TRBV4-1 with TRBJ1-6; D uncertain. The CDR3 has 17 amino acids. Deletions cut 0 bases from V and 5 bases from J, with 14 bases between. Germline-derived CDR1 and CDR2 are MGHRA and YSYEKL. CDR3 residues: CASSQDAPLGDNSPLHF. The CDR3 DNA sequence: TGCGCCAGCAGCCAAGATGCACCGCTAGGTGATAATTCACCCCTCCACTTT.

The table lists this clone with a count of one. This sequence joins TRBV30 and TRBJ2-7; TRBD1 matches 8 bases. The CDR3 runs to 14 residues. Trimming removed 4 bases from V and 4 bases from J; junction bases left unmatched: 9. From germline, CDR1 is GTSNPN and CDR2 SVGIG (reference sequence). DNA of the CDR3: TGTGCCTGGAATAACGGACAGGGTGGATACGAGCAGTACTTC. It yields the protein CAWNNGQGGYEQYF.

The chain carries TRBV4-1 and TRBJ2-3; 12 positions match TRBD2. Germline lookup yields CDR1 MGHRA and CDR2 YSYEKL. V lost 3 bases to trimming and J lost 2 bases; unmatched junction nucleotides: 6. This CDR3 has 17 amino acids. The CDR3 loop reads CASSQASGGGTTDTQYF. CDR3 DNA sequence: TGCGCCAGCAGCCAGGCTAGCGGGGGGGGGACCACAGATACGCAGTATTTT.

This clone was observed a few times. V usage is TRBV5-1 and J usage is TRBJ2-6, with D perhaps matching TRBD1 (9 bases). Looked up from germline, CDR1 is SGHRS and CDR2 is YFSETQ. The CDR3 is 20 amino acids. The germline V and J ends were trimmed by 0 bases and 2 bases, with 21 bases remaining between them. The chain's CDR3 is CASSLGGGHRGLAGANVLTF. The CDR3 coding sequence is TGCGCCAGCAGCTTGGGCGGGGGGCACAGGGGGCTTGCTGGGGCCAACGTCCTGACTTTC.

The chain has TRBV28 and TRBJ1-2; TRBD1 is a possible D gene (5 bases). The germline gives CDR1 MDHEN, CDR2 SYDVKM. The V end lost 8 bases, the J end lost 3 bases, and 19 bases lay between the germline ends. The CDR3 runs 15 residues. CDR3 loop: CASSMPAGGDYGYTF. The CDR3 nucleotides are TGTGCCAGCTCAATGCCCGCCGGGGGGGACTATGGCTACACCTTC.

The gene calls are TRBV6-6 and TRBJ1-1; D uncertain. This CDR3 comprises 13 residues. V was pared by 6 bases and J by 4 bases, with 12 bases between. The germline V gene has CDR1 MNHNY and CDR2 SVGAGI (reference sequence). The CDR3 bases are TGTGCCAGCAGCAAAGAGACTGGCACTGAAGCTTTCTTT. Its protein is CASSKETGTEAFF.

The chain employs TRBV11-3 and TRBJ2-3; tentatively, D is TRBD2 (5 bases). The germline V gene encodes CDR1 SGHNT and CDR2 YENEEA. The CDR3 totals 13 residues. Between the trimmed V and J ends, which lost 2 bases and 3 bases, there was a span of 6 bases. Here the CDR3 DNA reads TGTGCCAGCAGCTTACGCGGGACAGATACGCAGTATTTT. It yields the protein CASSLRGTDTQYF.

The V and J genes are TRBV7-2 and TRBJ1-5, with 10 bases lining up with TRBD1. Trimming cost V 5 bases and J 2 bases; bases outside gene matches: 15. Germline V gives CDR1 SGHTA, CDR2 FQGNSA. The CDR3 extends over 19 amino acids. The CDR3 bases are TGTGCCAGCAGCACTTACGGGGACAGGGGTTGGAACGGCAATCAGCCCCAGCATTTT. Translation gives CASSTYGDRGWNGNQPQHF. The variable domain in full, completed from reference TRBV7-2 and TRBJ1-5, reads GAGVSQSPSNKVTEKGKDVELRCDPISGHTALYWYRQSLGQGLEFLIYFQGNSAPDKSGLPSDRFSAERTGGSVSTLTIQRTQQEDSAVYLCASSTYGDRGWNGNQPQHFGDGTRLSIL.

On this clone: The same CDR3 arises from other DNA sequences in this sample as well. This rearrangement joins TRBV29-1 to TRBJ1-2; a weak D match, TRBD1 (5 bases). The CDR3 extends over 13 amino acids. The ends were cut back, 6 bases at V and 2 bases at J, with 13 bases in the middle. Looked up from germline, CDR1 is SQVTM and CDR2 is ANQGSEA. CDR3 region: CSVAGGPNYGYTF. Here the CDR3 DNA reads TGCAGCGTGGCCGGGGGTCCCAACTATGGCTACACCTTC.

The chain is built from TRBV19 and TRBJ1-5; possibly TRBD1 for D (5 bases). Per the germline V gene, CDR1 is LNHDA and CDR2 is SQIVND (reference sequence). The CDR3 extends over 15 amino acids. V was shortened by 4 bases and J by 0 bases, with 10 bases between the two germline ends. As DNA, the CDR3 is TGTGCCAGTAGTAAGGGGTTGTATAGCAATCAGCCCCAGCATTTT. Translation gives CASSKGLYSNQPQHF. The full variable domain, with the rest looked up from reference TRBV19 and TRBJ1-5, is DGGITQSPKYLFRKEGQNVTLSCEQNLNHDAMYWYRQDPGQGLRLIYYSQIVNDFQKGDIAEGYSVSREKKESFPLTVTSAQKNPTAFYLCASSKGLYSNQPQHFGDGTRLSIL.

CDR3 loop: CSVQATRTDTQYF. CDR3 sequence (DNA): TGCAGCGTACAGGCCACTCGCACAGATACGCAGTATTTT. The chain carries TRBV29-1 and TRBJ2-3, with D possibly being TRBD1 (5 bases). CDR1 is SQVTM and CDR2 is ANQGSEA in the germline V gene. The CDR3 length is 13 residues. With 6 bases removed from V and 1 base from J, the gap between germline ends came to 11 bases.

The chain couples TRBV6-5 to TRBJ1-2; TRBD1 aligns across 8 bases. Germline assignment: CDR1 MNHEY and CDR2 SVGAGI. Trimming at V came to 7 bases and at J to 4 bases, leaving 8 bases not matched to a gene. This CDR3 has 14 residues. The CDR3 nucleotides read TGTGCCAGCAAGGTCCCGGGACAGGCCTATGGCTACACCTTC. Protein: CASKVPGQAYGYTF.

V is TRBV6-5 and J is TRBJ1-1; 11 bases line up with TRBD1. V lost 11 bases and J lost 5; bases outside the gene matches: 10. The CDR3 totals 14 residues. Germline V gene data show CDR1 as MNHEY and CDR2 as SVGAGI. In nucleotides, the CDR3 is TGTGCCGCCGGGACAGGGGGGCTGGGAACTGAAGCTTTCTTT. This translates into CAAGTGGLGTEAFF.

This chain joins TRBV14 and TRBJ1-1, with D uncertain. The CDR3 length is 11 residues. Germline CDR1 reads SGHDN; CDR2 reads FVKESK. Trimming took off 5 bases at V and 13 bases at J, with 14 bases between the two ends. CDR3 region: CASSNLVVVFF. In DNA form, the CDR3 reads TGTGCCAGCAGCAATCTAGTAGTAGTTTTCTTT.

The genes are TRBV6-6 and TRBJ1-1; 7 bases agree with TRBD1. Trimming removed 7 bases from V and 3 bases from J; junction bases left unmatched: 8. CDR3 length: 14 amino acids. Germline loops: CDR1 MNHNY, CDR2 SVGAGI (reference sequence). This CDR3 is CASTPKGADTEAFF. DNA for the CDR3: TGTGCCAGCACCCCGAAGGGGGCCGACACTGAAGCTTTCTTT.

Here the CDR3 DNA reads TGTGCCACTTCCTGGTCCACAGGTCAAGAGACCCAGTACTTC. As protein: CATSWSTGQETQYF. The chain links TRBV19 to TRBJ2-5; D may be TRBD1 (5 bases). The V gene's germline CDR1 is LNHDA and CDR2 SQIVND (reference sequence). V was pared by 10 bases and J by 2 bases, with 17 bases between. This CDR3 is built from 14 residues. The variable domain in full, with the rest retrieved from reference TRBV19 and TRBJ2-5, is DGGITQSPKYLFRKEGQNVTLSCEQNLNHDAMYWYRQDPGQGLRLIYYSQIVNDFQKGDIAEGYSVSREKKESFPLTVTSAQKNPTAFYLCATSWSTGQETQYFGPGTRLLVL.

The rearrangement uses TRBV19 and TRBJ2-7; 7 bases align to TRBD1. This CDR3 has 14 amino acids. The germline V gene has CDR1 LNHDA and CDR2 SQIVND (reference sequence). Trimming at V came to 6 bases and at J to 6 bases, leaving 11 bases not matched to a gene. The CDR3 coding sequence is TGTGCCAGTAGCACACCAAGGGGGCTTTGCGAGCAGTACTTC. Translating it yields CASSTPRGLCEQYF.